This is a list of T cell receptor beta chains from one sample in a study of shared clonotypes between healthy human individuals. Measured with immunoSEQ multiplex PCR; TCRdb has only the in-frame clones, and not every one. The sample shows about 2 million clones, over 85% of them seen only once. Sequenced input: naive CD8+ T cells sorted from blood. Receptors were obtained from a man aged 18 to 30 in good health. Both conserved end residues are trimmed from each CDR3. Clone size appears in some rows only: once, few, many, or a class for an expanded clone.

>-|TRBV6-5
ASSDPEGYEQY
>-|TRBV6-1
ASRSGTGRYEQY
>-|TRBV27
ASRTGTRLNEKLF
>-|TRBV27
ASSFERGLGEAF
>-|TRBV5-1
ASSPGTAYEQY
>-|TRBV4-1
ASSRRGENEQF
>-|TRBV13
ASSRSDRTLLGEQY
>-|TRBV30
AWAFDSNTEAF
>-|TRBV10-1
ASSERTTPNEQF
>few|TRBV30
AWSTGTGFAF
>-|TRBV6-6
ASSYSTTEAF
>-|TRBV7-2
ASSLAPTYEQY
>-|TRBV7-9
ASSPAGGEYTDTQY
>once|TRBV13
ASSMTSEYQETQY
>-|TRBV4-1
ASSQGPGDYGYT
>-|TRBV7-6
AGSRRTSRSGANVLT
>-|TRBV7-9
ASSHLAGLNSPLH
>-|TRBV28
ASSSRQGYT
>once|TRBV25-1
ASSEAGEETQY
>-|TRBV11-1
ASSDPGTTYEQY
>-|TRBV13
ASSFARGHTEAF
>-|TRBV27
ASSLFRADQPQH
>-|TRBV27
ASSPETGLYGYT
>-|TRBV9
ASSVASGYGYT
>once|TRBV7-9
ASIGPLEAF
>-|TRBV4-1
ASSDRGANTGELF
>-|TRBV2
ASSEPTGGAGNTIY
>-|TRBV27
ASSYGNDYEQY
>-|TRBV30
AWMGTVSYNEQF
>-|TRBV21-1
ASIFDRGLAFDEQF
>-|TRBV27
ASSPGTSGITGELF
>-|TRBV5-1
ASSFTSGTPYEQY
>once|TRBV27
ASKIGGQETQY
>once|TRBV5-1
ASSLWGPGTEAF
>-|TRBV27
ASSPPPTMETYEQY
>-|TRBV11-2
ASSLAGNTIY
>-|TRBV7-3
ASSLLSPVMNTEAF
>-|TRBV11-2
ASSYPGLAGEETQY
>-|TRBV19
ASSLTFGTGYYT
>-|TRBV4-1
ASSQGISYEQY
>-|TRBV6-1
ASASGGETQY
>-|TRBV4-1
ASSASYNEQF
>-|TRBV4-1
ASSQITFGQHEAF